The T cell receptor beta chain described here comes from a study of T cell repertoires in cytomegalovirus infection (dated by TCRdb to the late 2010s). At the level of the whole study: Donor HLA type was relevant to the analysis, as public TCR beta signatures indicated carriage of CMV infection together with the matching HLA type.

The CDR3 goes from the cysteine to the phenylalanine over 18 residues. The kept DNA is CDR3 alone, 54 bases in frame from the first base. Based on the germline V gene (reference sequence), the CDR1 and CDR2 sequences are LGHDT and YNNKEL. Trimming accounts for 0 bases at V and 4 bases at J, while the number of junction bases matched to no gene is 11. What the study reported, not specific to this receptor: The ex vivo response was dominated by HLA-C-restricted CMV-specific TCR beta clonotypes, which also provided the single most frequent clonotype in two of eight donors. In both this cohort and an independent roughly 400-donor cohort, the cumulative frequency of public TCR beta family members distinguished carriers of CMV infection plus the relevant HLA type.

Many counts were recorded for this clonotype. Its antigen target is currently unknown. Base-call qualities are not available, and no considerably larger clone is one nucleotide away. The reads were generated on an Illumina HiSeq 1500. The public reads were reanalyzed by TCRdb: fastp trimming at Q25, MiXCR alignment, in-frame beta chains only. Here each entry gathers all rows of one CDR3 protein and keeps the most common genes and DNA. The table for this sample lists approximately 250,000 distinct CDR3 sequences; approximately 10% of them were counted only once. About 15% of the sample rests with the top ten.

The rearrangement joined TRBV3-1 to TRBJ2-3; TRBD1 matches 9 bases in the middle. What was sequenced was PBMCs. The TCR was taken from a human donor in good health (CMV status not recorded). Some clones in this sample may be carry-over from other donors' samples. The CDR3 region: CASSQDPGTGSRPDTQYF. DNA sequence: TGTGCCAGCAGCCAAGACCCCGGGACAGGGTCCCGCCCAGATACGCAGTATTTT.